What follows are 3 T cell receptor beta chains derived from one specimen sequenced in a study of blood T cell repertoires in COVID-19. TCRdb keeps only in-frame clones here, not all; method: immunoSEQ multiplex PCR. The top ten clones hold over 9.5% of a sample with approximately 84,000 clones, less than 85% of them seen once. Sequencing used peripheral blood. Receptors originate from a human donor in a cohort sampled during active COVID-19.

The genes are TRBV6-2 or TRBV6-3 and TRBJ2-5; no clear D. Germline V lookup: CDR1 MNHEY, CDR2 SVGEGT. The length of the CDR3 is 12 residues. The germline V and J ends were trimmed by 1 base and 2 bases, with 2 bases remaining between them. This CDR3 is CASSYLQETQYF. DNA for the CDR3: TGTGCCAGCAGTTACTTACAAGAGACCCAGTACTTC.

The count of this clone is one. The chain uses TRBV7-9 and TRBJ2-5; D gene ambiguous. The ends were cut back, 4 bases at V and 2 bases at J, with 8 bases in the middle. From germline, CDR1 is SEHNR and CDR2 FQNEAQ (reference sequence). This CDR3 comprises 13 residues. This CDR3 is CASSWARQETQYF. The CDR3 bases are TGTGCCAGCAGCTGGGCACGTCAAGAGACCCAGTACTTC.

This clone was counted between two and nine times. The chain employs TRBV7-3 and TRBJ1-1, with 7 bases fitting TRBD1. Germline CDR1 SGHTA, CDR2 FQGTGA. This CDR3 has 15 amino acids. Unmatched junction bases numbered 9, after V lost 5 bases and J lost 3 bases. CDR3 sequence (DNA): TGTGCCAGCAGCGAGACAGGGATCCGTTACACTGAAGCTTTCTTT. It specifies CASSETGIRYTEAFF.